Sequencing of this TCR beta chain was carried out in a study of blood T cell repertoires in COVID-19. Authors' processing steps: Scientists estimated how many nucleated cells there were by amplifying reference gene primers. The method was immunoSEQ multiplex PCR; TCRdb's version includes in-frame clones alone and lacks a portion of them. V and J calls and clone size are given by that table; D and trimming were obtained from the DNA. Counted here are about 160,000 clones, approximately 91% occurring once; the ten biggest clones make up 2% to 3%. The length of the CDR3 is 17 residues. Germline V gene sequence: CDR1 SGHRS, CDR2 YFSETQ. After removal of 5 bases from V and 3 bases from J, the junction contained 9 bases not matched to a gene. A single count supports this clone.

The chain uses TRBV5-1 and TRBJ1-6; 9 nucleotides match TRBD1. Sample: peripheral blood. The sequence was collected from a man younger than 35 with acute or convalescent COVID-19. CDR3 in amino acids: CASSPGTGSYYNSPLHF. In DNA form, the CDR3 reads TGCGCCAGCAGTCCCGGGACAGGGTCATACTATAATTCACCCCTCCACTTT.